What follows are 25 T cell receptor beta chains derived from one specimen sequenced in a study of cytomegalovirus exposure and HLA in healthy donors. Amplification used 60 Vbeta primers and 13 Jbeta primers. Sequencing was performed with immunoSEQ multiplex PCR; in TCRdb, only in-frame clones are kept and a portion is missing. The sample yields 55,000 to 70,000 clones, about 71% seen once. Source material: PBMCs. The receptors were gathered from a woman aged 55-70 years in good health and CMV-seropositive.

The chain couples TRBV6-5 to TRBJ2-3; weak D call: TRBD2 (7 bases). The CDR3 loop spans 15 amino acids. Trimming shortened V by 0 bases and J by 4 bases, and 11 bases separated the two germline ends. The germline V gene encodes CDR1 MNHEY and CDR2 SVGAGI. The DNA for the CDR3 is TGTGCCAGCAGTTACTCGGGGGGGCCTCCAGATACGCAGTATTTT. Protein sequence: CASSYSGGPPDTQYF.

The chain recombines TRBV9 with TRBJ2-1; 7 bases agree with TRBD2. After removal of 4 bases from V and 6 bases from J, the junction contained 7 bases not matched to a gene. The CDR3 is 14 amino acids. CDR1 is SGDLS and CDR2 is YYNGEE in the germline V gene. The CDR3: CASSREGRGNEQFF. DNA for the CDR3: TGTGCCAGCAGCAGGGAGGGGAGGGGCAATGAGCAGTTCTTC.

The chain uses TRBV7-2 and TRBJ2-1; 7 bases align to TRBD1. The CDR3 has 17 amino acids. Germline lookup yields CDR1 SGHTA and CDR2 FQGNSA. Unmatched junction bases numbered 16, after V lost 4 bases and J lost 7 bases. The CDR3 reads CASSSETGARGRNEQFF. DNA of the CDR3: TGTGCCAGCAGCTCCGAAACAGGGGCCCGGGGTAGGAATGAGCAGTTCTTC.

The rearrangement uses TRBV19 and TRBJ2-7; a weak D match, TRBD2 (7 bases). Deletions cut 3 bases from V and 2 bases from J, with 14 bases between. Germline V gives CDR1 LNHDA, CDR2 SQIVND (reference sequence). The CDR3 is 15 residues long. Here the CDR3 reads CASSIGGGPPYEQYF. The CDR3 DNA is TGTGCCAGTAGTATTGGCGGGGGCCCCCCCTACGAGCAGTACTTC.

This chain uses TRBV4-3 with TRBJ1-4; no reliable D call. V shed 0 bases and J shed 7 bases, with 15 bases lying between them. There are 16 residues in the CDR3. Germline CDR1 and CDR2: LGHNA and YSLEER. The CDR3 loop is CASSQDGDRSREKLFF. In DNA, the CDR3 is TGCGCCAGCAGCCAAGATGGAGACCGGTCGCGTGAAAAACTGTTTTTT.

The gene calls are TRBV19 and TRBJ1-5, with D tentatively TRBD1 (6 bases). CDR3 length equals 13 residues. V gave up 5 bases and J gave up 5 bases, with 10 bases separating them. CDR1 LNHDA and CDR2 SQIVND come from the germline V gene (reference sequence). The CDR3 bases are TGTGCCAGTAGTCCGGACAGCGATCAGCCCCAGCATTTT. Translation: CASSPDSDQPQHF.

This clone was recorded a few times. This rearrangement joins TRBV4-2 to TRBJ2-7; 10 bases are a match to TRBD1. Germline V gives CDR1 LGHNA, CDR2 YNFKEQ. The V gene end was trimmed by 3 bases and the J gene end by 3 bases; junction bases not matched to a gene: 8. This CDR3 has 16 residues. CDR3 loop: CASSQEADRGLYEQYF. The CDR3 DNA reads TGTGCCAGCAGCCAGGAAGCTGACAGGGGGCTCTACGAGCAGTACTTC.

This clone was observed a single time. CDR3 region: CASSRDRYEQYF. The CDR3 DNA is TGTGCCAGCAGCCGGGACAGATACGAGCAGTACTTC. This chain connects TRBV7-2 to TRBJ2-7, with 7 nucleotides matching TRBD1. With 5 bases clipped from V and 4 bases from J, the junction kept 2 bases outside the gene matches. CDR3 length equals 12 residues. The germline CDR1 and CDR2 sequences are SGHTA and FQGNSA.

The chain combines TRBV6-1 with TRBJ2-7; no clear D. Germline lookup yields CDR1 MNHNS and CDR2 SASEGT. This CDR3 is 13 amino acids long. The V end lost 3 bases, the J end lost 9 bases, and 15 bases lay between the germline ends. For the CDR3, the DNA is TGTGCCAGCAGTGAGTCTAGGTCCCTTCGGCAGTACTTC. Amino acids: CASSESRSLRQYF.

This CDR3 is CASSSRQGEKLFF. CDR3 coding DNA: TGTGCCAGCAGCAGCCGACAGGGTGAAAAACTGTTTTTT. The chain carries TRBV7-9 and TRBJ1-4; 7 bases align to TRBD1. Germline values: CDR1 SEHNR, CDR2 FQNEAQ (reference sequence). V gave up 5 bases and J gave up 7 bases; unmatched junction bases: 4. The CDR3 length is 13 residues.

This clone was counted only a few times. J is TRBJ2-7 and V is TRBV7-2, with 8 bases fitting TRBD1. CDR1 SGHTA and CDR2 FQGNSA come from the germline V gene. V was clipped by 4 bases and J by 8 bases; unmatched bases: 13. This CDR3 contains 15 residues. CDR3 nucleotides: TGTGCCAGCAGCTCCACTTATCAGACAGGGGAAAAGCAGTACTTC. It encodes CASSSTYQTGEKQYF.

V usage is TRBV9 and J usage is TRBJ1-1, with D unclear. The ends were cut back, 0 bases at V and 0 bases at J, with 9 bases in the middle. This CDR3 has 15 residues. Germline assignment: CDR1 SGDLS and CDR2 YYNGEE. CDR3 region: CASSVASTVNTEAFF. DNA of the CDR3: TGTGCCAGCAGCGTAGCTAGCACAGTGAACACTGAAGCTTTCTTT. Complete variable domain (other parts from reference TRBV9 and TRBJ1-1): DSGVTQTPKHLITATGQRVTLRCSPRSGDLSVYWYQQSLDQGLQFLIQYYNGEERAKGNILERFSAQQFPDLHSELNLSSLELGDSALYFCASSVASTVNTEAFFGQGTRLTVV.

The V and J genes are TRBV18 and TRBJ1-2; TRBD1 matches at 9 bases. The CDR3 is 15 residues long. Unmatched junction bases numbered 7, after V lost 6 bases and J lost 2 bases. Germline-derived CDR1 and CDR2 are KGHSH and LQKENI. The CDR3 spells CASSRDRVNNYGYTF. The CDR3 DNA follows: TGTGCCAGCTCCCGGGACAGGGTTAACAACTATGGCTACACCTTC.

V and J are TRBV7-3 and TRBJ1-6; 8 bases line up with TRBD1. Trimming at V came to 4 bases and at J to 5 bases, leaving 1 base not matched to a gene. The CDR3 runs to 14 residues. In germline, CDR1 is SGHTA, CDR2 FQGTGA. The CDR3 loop reads CASSSGQDNSPLHF. The CDR3, as DNA: TGTGCCAGCAGCTCGGGACAGGATAATTCACCCCTCCACTTT.

This clone was seen a few times. The chain links TRBV5-6 to TRBJ1-1; D is unresolved. Looked up from germline, CDR1 is SGHDT and CDR2 is YYEEEE. Trimming stripped 0 bases from V and 6 bases from J, with 6 bases between. CDR3 length equals 12 residues. The CDR3 nucleotides read TGTGCCAGCAGCTTGGGGAGTTCTGAAGCTTTCTTT. It codes for CASSLGSSEAFF.

This clone was recorded a few times. This chain connects TRBV7-3 to TRBJ1-6, with no clear D. This CDR3 region has 15 residues. Germline V gene lookup returns CDR1 SGHTA and CDR2 FQGTGA. The V end lost 5 bases, the J end lost 8 bases, and 16 bases lay between the germline ends. CDR3 nucleotide sequence: TGTGCCAGCAGCCGGGCGGGAGATACTTATTCACCCCTCCACTTT. Amino acid sequence: CASSRAGDTYSPLHF.

The chain couples TRBV6-5 to TRBJ1-3; D is ambiguous. The CDR3 consists of 14 residues. The germline CDR1 and CDR2 sequences are MNHEY and SVGAGI. V dropped 6 bases and J dropped 1 base, with 10 bases sitting between them. The CDR3 spells CASRALLSGNTIYF. DNA of the CDR3: TGTGCCAGCAGGGCGTTACTATCTGGAAACACCATATATTTT.

The chain combines TRBV27 with TRBJ2-7, with 9 nucleotides matching TRBD1. Germline assignment: CDR1 MNHEY and CDR2 SMNVEV (reference sequence). CDR3 length: 14 amino acids. V lost 2 bases and J lost 7; bases outside the gene matches: 6. CDR3 sequence (DNA): TGTGCCAGCAGTTTAGGGGGACAGGGATGGGAGCAGTACTTC. Protein: CASSLGGQGWEQYF.

The chain joins TRBV5-8 to TRBJ1-5; tentative D call: TRBD1 (5 bases). The germline V and J ends were trimmed by 8 bases and 0 bases, with 18 bases remaining between them. CDR3 length equals 16 residues. Looked up from germline, CDR1 is SGHTS and CDR2 is YDEGEE. Written as DNA, the CDR3 is TGTGCCAGTGCGAATCGACAGCTTTATAGCAATCAGCCCCAGCATTTT. This gives the protein CASANRQLYSNQPQHF.

This clone was detected only a few times. V gene TRBV7-2 combines with J gene TRBJ1-2, with 11 bases lining up with TRBD1. CDR1 and CDR2 from the germline V gene are SGHTA and FQGNSA. Unmatched junction bases numbered 3, after V lost 1 base and J lost 2 bases. There are 16 residues in the CDR3. The CDR3 DNA is TGTGCCAGCAGCTTAGGAGGGGACAGGGGGAACTATGGCTACACCTTC. As protein: CASSLGGDRGNYGYTF.

The J gene is TRBJ2-2, the V gene TRBV5-1, with TRBD1 as a possible D gene (6 bases). The CDR3 is 17 residues long. The V end was cut by 0 bases, the J end by 0 bases, with 12 bases between. From germline, CDR1 is SGHRS and CDR2 YFSETQ. CDR3 DNA: TGCGCCAGCAGCTTGGGACAGGTTATGTCGAACACCGGGGAGCTGTTTTTT. It yields the protein CASSLGQVMSNTGELFF.

The chain joins TRBV4-1 to TRBJ2-3; TRBD1 matches at 7 bases. V shed 5 bases and J 3 bases; nucleotides not matched to a gene: 8. Germline loops: CDR1 MGHRA, CDR2 YSYEKL. The CDR3 consists of 15 residues. The CDR3 DNA is TGCGCCAGCAGCACCACAGGGGACGGTACAGATACGCAGTATTTT. Its protein is CASSTTGDGTDTQYF.

The rearrangement uses TRBV5-4 and TRBJ1-4; 10 bases align to TRBD1. Germline CDR1 reads SGHNT; CDR2 reads YYREEE (reference sequence). V trimming: 5 bases; J trimming: 10 bases; junction bases outside the gene matches: 8. This CDR3 comprises 14 residues. The CDR3 DNA follows: TGTGCCAGCAGACCCGGACAGGGGGTCGGAAAACTGTTTTTT. This sequence encodes CASRPGQGVGKLFF.

The rearrangement uses TRBV19 and TRBJ1-2, with D perhaps TRBD1 (5 bases). The CDR3 totals 14 residues. V lost 3 bases and J lost 2, with 10 bases in between. CDR1 LNHDA and CDR2 SQIVND come from the germline V gene (reference sequence). The CDR3 protein is CASSIAGYNYGYTF. The CDR3 coding sequence is TGTGCCAGTAGTATCGCAGGGTACAACTATGGCTACACCTTC.

The chain has TRBV6-1 and TRBJ1-2, with unresolved D. The V gene lost 2 bases and the J gene lost 8 bases, with 9 bases spanning the gap. Per the germline V gene, CDR1 is MNHNS and CDR2 is SASEGT. The length of the CDR3 is 12 residues. The CDR3 region is CASSEIGGGYTF. The CDR3 DNA reads TGTGCCAGCAGTGAAATTGGCGGAGGCTACACCTTC.